Here is one TCR beta chain with its context. Its antigen is unknown. This sample is part of a study of T cells in tuberculosis. Study in general: IGRA-negative adolescents, IGRA-positive adolescents with latent tuberculosis and adults with active tuberculosis formed this South African cohort.

Method: immunoSEQ multiplex PCR; TCRdb's copy keeps in-frame clones and lacks some. The sample shows about 43,000 clones, 90% to 95% of them seen only once. The germline V and J ends were trimmed by 4 bases and 5 bases, with 9 bases remaining between them. CDR3 length: 13 amino acids. The germline V gene encodes CDR1 SGDLS and CDR2 YYNGEE. Study-level results: Active tuberculosis patients had shorter CDR3-alpha; the beta difference was nonsignificant.

This TCR was recovered from a donor between 10 and 35 years old with latent tuberculosis or without tuberculosis infection. Some clones in this sample may be carry-over from other donors' samples. Sequenced input: PBMCs. The chain is built from TRBV9 and TRBJ2-2; weak D call: TRBD2 (5 bases). CDR3 nucleotide sequence: TGTGCCAGCAGCTTCCGGGGAACCGGGGAGCTGTTTTTT. It codes for CASSFRGTGELFF.